One and the same sample provided the 22 T cell receptor beta chains below, sequenced in a study of cytomegalovirus exposure and HLA in healthy donors. PCR was performed using 60 Vbeta and 13 Jbeta primers. The method was immunoSEQ multiplex PCR; TCRdb's version includes in-frame clones alone and lacks a portion of them. The data show some 110,000 clones, 77% seen once. The sample was PBMCs. Receptor source: a woman between 40 and 55 years old in good health and CMV-seropositive.

V and J are TRBV11-3 and TRBJ2-2, with 10 bases lining up with TRBD1. CDR3 length equals 16 residues. Germline V lookup: CDR1 SGHNT, CDR2 YENEEA. V trimming: 5 bases; J trimming: 0 bases; junction bases outside the gene matches: 3. The chain's CDR3 is CASSRQGASNTGELFF. CDR3 nucleotide sequence: TGTGCCAGCAGCCGACAGGGGGCCTCGAACACCGGGGAGCTGTTTTTT.

In its sample, this clone was seen a few times. J is TRBJ2-1 and V is TRBV5-4, with 9 bases that match TRBD2. The V gene end was trimmed by 4 bases and the J gene end by 7 bases; junction bases not matched to a gene: 12. Germline loops: CDR1 SGHNT, CDR2 YYREEE (reference sequence). This CDR3 has 16 residues. CDR3 in DNA: TGTGCCAGCAGCCTGGGTGGGACTAGCCATATGAATGAGCAGTTCTTC. Translating gives CASSLGGTSHMNEQFF.

This sequence joins TRBV29-1 and TRBJ2-1; tentatively, D is TRBD2 (6 bases). V lost 7 bases, J lost 7 bases, and 14 bases lay in between. The CDR3 runs to 12 residues. Germline CDR1 SQVTM, CDR2 ANQGSEA. The CDR3 nucleotides are TGCAGCGGTGCCGGGACTCGGAATGAGCAGTTCTTC. Amino acid sequence: CSGAGTRNEQFF.

This clone has just one count. The chain is built from TRBV5-1 and TRBJ2-7; TRBD2 agrees at 7 bases. Per the germline V gene, CDR1 is SGHRS and CDR2 is YFSETQ. V shed 4 bases and J 4 bases; nucleotides not matched to a gene: 8. This CDR3 is 14 amino acids long. Written as DNA, the CDR3 is TGCGCCAGCAGCCCAAGCGGGAATGGTTACGAGCAGTACTTC. Translating it yields CASSPSGNGYEQYF.

This clone was seen more than once but under ten times. The rearrangement joins TRBV28 to TRBJ2-7; 7 bases fit TRBD1. V shed 6 bases and J 4 bases; nucleotides not matched to a gene: 9. This CDR3 has 14 amino acids. The germline gives CDR1 MDHEN, CDR2 SYDVKM. The CDR3 DNA is TGTGCCAGCAGCTTGACAGGGTATTGGTACGAGCAGTACTTC. It specifies CASSLTGYWYEQYF.

The chain recombines TRBV29-1 with TRBJ2-1, with TRBD2 matching 10 bases. The V segment lost 2 bases and the J segment 0 bases; nucleotides outside the gene matches: 1. Per germline, CDR1 SQVTM and CDR2 ANQGSEA. The CDR3 runs 15 residues. CDR3 in DNA: TGCAGCGTTGAACCTAGCGGGAGCTCCTACAATGAGCAGTTCTTC. It codes for CSVEPSGSSYNEQFF.

This chain connects TRBV21-1 to TRBJ2-7; whether TRBD2, the table's D call, matches the DNA was not checked. TRBV21-1 is reported as a pseudogene. The CDR3 loop spans 13 amino acids. The CDR3 DNA reads TGTGCCAGCCATAGCGGGAGCACCTACGAGCAGTACTTC. It codes for CASHSGSTYEQYF.

This sequence joins TRBV2 and TRBJ2-1, with D possibly being TRBD2 (6 bases). Germline CDR1 SNHLY, CDR2 FYNNEI. The V gene lost 6 bases and the J gene lost 1 base, with 13 bases spanning the gap. The CDR3 spans 15 residues. The CDR3 region is CASRRDFLSYNEQFF. As DNA, the CDR3 is TGTGCCAGCAGGCGGGACTTCCTTTCCTACAATGAGCAGTTCTTC.

This clone was picked up one time. This chain connects TRBV7-3 to TRBJ2-5; weak D call: TRBD1 (6 bases). The last part of the DNA fits TRBJ2-7 better; the J call may be wrong. The CDR3 has 14 residues. Germline V gene lookup returns CDR1 SGHTA and CDR2 FQGTGA. The CDR3 sequence: CASSLMAGEHEQYF. The CDR3 bases are TGTGCCAGCAGCTTAATGGCAGGGGAACACGAGCAGTACTTC.

This clone turned up a few times. V is TRBV5-1 and J is TRBJ2-1, with D perhaps matching TRBD2 (5 bases). Germline V CDR1 and CDR2: SGHRS, YFSETQ. The germline V and J ends were trimmed by 2 bases and 8 bases, with 14 bases remaining between them. This CDR3 contains 14 residues. The CDR3: CASSLAASRDEQFF. CDR3 nucleotide sequence: TGCGCCAGCAGCTTAGCGGCTAGCCGGGATGAGCAGTTCTTC.

This clone was observed a few times. V usage is TRBV10-1 and J usage is TRBJ1-4; D remains ambiguous. Per germline, CDR1 WNHNN and CDR2 SYGVQD (reference sequence). The germline V and J ends were trimmed by 0 bases and 4 bases, with 12 bases remaining between them. The CDR3 spans 16 residues. CDR3 protein: CASSESSESGNEKLFF. The CDR3 DNA reads as TGCGCCAGCAGTGAGTCGAGTGAGTCAGGTAATGAAAAACTGTTTTTT.

V gene TRBV28 combines with J gene TRBJ2-5; 14 bases line up with TRBD2. With V trimmed by 6 bases and J by 6 bases, 6 bases remained unmatched. CDR1 is MDHEN and CDR2 is SYDVKM in the germline V gene. The CDR3 is 15 amino acids. The CDR3 loop reads CASSPRTSGRKTQYF. The CDR3 nucleotides read TGTGCCAGCAGCCCCCGGACTAGCGGGAGGAAGACCCAGTACTTC.

V usage is TRBV6-5 and J usage is TRBJ1-1, with D tentatively TRBD1 (5 bases). This CDR3 is 15 amino acids long. Trimming left V 7 bases short and J 5 bases short, with 20 bases between. From germline, CDR1 is MNHEY and CDR2 SVGAGI. The CDR3 reads CASTLSGGAVTEAFF. CDR3 in DNA: TGTGCCAGCACACTCTCCGGAGGGGCTGTAACTGAAGCTTTCTTT.

V is TRBV5-1 and J is TRBJ2-1; 11 bases agree with TRBD2. Unmatched junction bases numbered 7, after V lost 4 bases and J lost 1 base. Looked up from germline, CDR1 is SGHRS and CDR2 is YFSETQ. This CDR3 spans 17 amino acids. CDR3 sequence: CASSPGLAGRSYNEQFF. Here the CDR3 DNA reads TGCGCCAGCAGCCCAGGACTAGCGGGTAGGTCCTACAATGAGCAGTTCTTC.

This sequence joins TRBV5-6 and TRBJ2-3; maybe TRBD1 (5 bases). V was pared by 3 bases and J by 3 bases, with 8 bases between. Per the germline V gene, CDR1 is SGHDT and CDR2 is YYEEEE. This CDR3 has 13 residues. For the CDR3, the DNA is TGTGCCAGCAGCTACGACAGTACAGATACGCAGTATTTT. Protein product: CASSYDSTDTQYF.

V gene TRBV19 combines with J gene TRBJ2-7; D might be TRBD1 (7 bases). Germline loops: CDR1 LNHDA, CDR2 SQIVND (reference sequence). Trimming took off 3 bases at V and 4 bases at J, with 16 bases between the two ends. The CDR3 totals 15 residues. The CDR3 protein is CASSMSGRGAYEQYF. DNA for the CDR3: TGTGCCAGTAGTATGAGTGGCAGGGGGGCATACGAGCAGTACTTC.

CDR3 sequence: CASSSLTRTEAFF. CDR3 sequence (DNA): TGTGCCAGCAGCTCCCTGACACGCACTGAAGCTTTCTTT. The genes are TRBV11-2 and TRBJ1-1; D gene ambiguous. The CDR3 is 13 amino acids. Germline V CDR1 and CDR2: SGHAT, FQNNGV. V was cut by 4 bases and J by 4 bases, with 10 bases left in between.

V usage is TRBV12-2 and J usage is TRBJ2-2; TRBD2, the D gene given by the table, was not confirmed from the DNA. TRBV12-2 is flagged as a pseudogene. The CDR3 consists of 15 residues. CDR3 nucleotide sequence: TGTGCAAGTCGCCCCGGGGGGAGAGGGACCGGGGAGCTGTTTTTT. The encoded protein is CASRPGGRGTGELFF.

This rearrangement joins TRBV21-1 to TRBJ1-1; the table's D gene call, TRBD1, was not cross checked with the DNA. TRBV21-1 is tagged as a pseudogene. This CDR3 region has 17 residues. CDR3 sequence: CASSKEGRQGRNTEAFF. The CDR3 region has the DNA TGTGCCAGCAGCAAAGAGGGGAGACAGGGGAGGAACACTGAAGCTTTCTTT.

CDR3 DNA: TGTGCCAGCACCATTGGGGGGAGGTGGGAGACCCAGTACTTC. Protein: CASTIGGRWETQYF. The chain uses TRBV28 and TRBJ2-5; possibly TRBD2 for D (6 bases). With 7 bases removed from V and 5 bases from J, the gap between germline ends came to 17 bases. This CDR3 has 14 amino acids. CDR1 and CDR2 from the germline V gene are MDHEN and SYDVKM.

This sequence joins TRBV30 and TRBJ1-3; 7 nucleotides line up with TRBD1. The CDR3 spans 13 residues. Germline loops: CDR1 GTSNPN, CDR2 SVGIG (reference sequence). The V and J ends lost 4 bases and 3 bases, in that order; junction bases with no gene match: 3. CDR3 amino acids: CAWKAGGGNTIYF. As DNA, the CDR3 is TGTGCCTGGAAAGCAGGGGGTGGAAACACCATATATTTT.

The rearrangement uses TRBV28 and TRBJ1-4; D might be TRBD1 (6 bases). CDR1 is MDHEN, CDR2 SYDVKM, per germline. Trimming took 7 bases from V and 4 from J, leaving 13 bases between them. The length of the CDR3 is 14 residues. The CDR3 reads CASTWTALNEKLFF. The CDR3, as DNA: TGTGCCAGCACCTGGACAGCCCTTAATGAAAAACTGTTTTTT.